These 24 T cell receptor beta chains originate from one sample sequenced in a study of beta chain features in type 1 diabetes. Which antigens these TCRs recognize remains unknown. Study-wide results and limits: All four CD4+ subsets from Type 1 diabetes patients carried moderately but significantly shorter TCRB CDR3s.

The whole isolated RNA underwent reverse transcription, so sequencing captured expressed TCRB transcripts. Method: immunoSEQ multiplex PCR; TCRdb's copy keeps in-frame clones and lacks some. Of hundreds of thousands of clones in the sample, more than 13% were seen once. Sequencing used naive CD4+ T cells from blood. The receptors originated from a man aged 18 to 30 with type 1 diabetes.

The chain has TRBV28 and TRBJ2-7; 11 nucleotides line up with TRBD2. The junction had 4 bases not matched to a gene; V was cut back by 8 bases and J by 4 bases. The CDR3 length is 13 residues. Germline CDR1 reads MDHEN; CDR2 reads SYDVKM. The CDR3 DNA follows: TGTGCCAGCCTTAGCGGGGGGGCGTACGAGCAGTACTTC. Residues: CASLSGGAYEQYF.

The V and J genes are TRBV30 and TRBJ2-5; 8 bases map to TRBD2. Per germline, CDR1 GTSNPN and CDR2 SVGIG (reference sequence). CDR3 length: 13 residues. Trimming removed 4 bases from V and 4 bases from J; junction bases left unmatched: 5. CDR3 sequence reads: CAWNPTSAETQYF. CDR3 coding DNA: TGTGCCTGGAACCCGACTAGCGCAGAGACCCAGTACTTC.

This clone was counted between two and nine times. This chain uses TRBV9 with TRBJ2-3; 10 bases align to TRBD1. Germline-derived CDR1 and CDR2 are SGDLS and YYNGEE. The CDR3 length is 16 residues. The J segment lost 3 bases and the V segment lost 4 bases, leaving 8 bases of the junction unmatched. CDR3 in amino acids: CASSRNTGQGTDTQYF. CDR3 nucleotide sequence: TGTGCCAGCAGCCGTAACACGGGACAGGGGACAGATACGCAGTATTTT.

The rearrangement joins TRBV14 to TRBJ1-2; weak D call: TRBD1 (5 bases). This CDR3 region has 18 residues. V was trimmed by 0 bases and J by 4 bases, leaving 21 bases between them. The germline V gene encodes CDR1 SGHDN and CDR2 FVKESK. The CDR3 region is CASSQDKVDGPGPYGYTF. The CDR3 nucleotides are TGTGCCAGCAGCCAAGATAAGGTTGACGGGCCGGGACCCTATGGCTACACCTTC.

The chain is built from TRBV28 and TRBJ1-1, with D unresolved. This CDR3 comprises 14 residues. CDR1 is MDHEN and CDR2 is SYDVKM in the germline V gene. With 3 bases removed from V and 7 bases from J, the gap between germline ends came to 15 bases. The CDR3 sequence is CASSFQTQRIEAFF. The DNA of the CDR3 is TGTGCCAGCAGTTTTCAGACACAACGGATTGAAGCTTTCTTT. Full variable domain (missing parts from reference TRBV28 and TRBJ1-1): DVKVTQSSRYLVKRTGEKVFLECVQDMDHENMFWYRQDPGLGLRLIYFSYDVKMKEKGDIPEGYSVSREKKERFSLILESASTNQTSMYLCASSFQTQRIEAFFGQGTRLTVV.

This clone was seen a few times. The J gene is TRBJ1-6, the V gene TRBV7-9; 7 bases are shared with TRBD1. From germline, CDR1 is SEHNR and CDR2 FQNEAQ (reference sequence). J was trimmed by 7 bases and V by 5 bases; bases with no gene match: 5. The CDR3 is 14 amino acids. The CDR3 region has the DNA TGTGCCAGCAGCCAAGACAGGGCGAATTCACCCCTCCACTTT. Residues: CASSQDRANSPLHF.

This clone was seen a handful of times. The genes are TRBV30 and TRBJ1-2; the D is unclear. The germline V gene encodes CDR1 GTSNPN and CDR2 SVGIG (reference sequence). CDR3 length: 13 amino acids. V lost 6 bases and J lost 1, with 12 bases in between. The CDR3 DNA sequence: TGTGCCTGTTTGGACGTGGGTAACTATGGCTACACCTTC. This gives the protein CACLDVGNYGYTF.

On this clone: One junction end does not reproduce the germline sequence, and a read error may be involved. The V gene is TRBV30, the J gene TRBJ1-5; D is perhaps TRBD1 (5 bases). This CDR3 is 13 amino acids long. Germline V lookup: CDR1 GTSNPN, CDR2 SVGIG (reference sequence). The CDR3 here is CAWSVEGNRPQHF. The CDR3 DNA is TGTGCCTGGAGTGTAGAGGGGAATCGGCCCCAGCATTTT.

This clone was counted only a few times. This chain links TRBV29-1 with TRBJ1-4, with D unclear. The CDR3 spans 13 residues. Per germline, CDR1 SQVTM and CDR2 ANQGSEA. The germline V and J ends were trimmed by 7 bases and 8 bases, with 17 bases remaining between them. CDR3 in DNA: TGCAGCGCCGCTTGGTTGGAAGGAGAAAAACTGTTTTTT. It yields the protein CSAAWLEGEKLFF.

This clone came up a few times. The rearrangement uses TRBV25-1 and TRBJ2-3, with 8 nucleotides matching TRBD2. Germline V lookup: CDR1 MGHDK, CDR2 SYGVNS. The CDR3 spans 16 residues. Trimming took 3 bases from V and 1 from J; bases not matched to a gene: 6. The CDR3 protein is CASSDPRRGGTDTQYF. The CDR3 region has the DNA TGTGCCAGCAGTGATCCTCGGCGGGGGGGCACAGATACGCAGTATTTT.

This clone showed up just a few times. The gene calls are TRBV25-1 and TRBJ2-3; no firm D call. The CDR3 is 11 residues long. V dropped 4 bases and J dropped 6 bases, with 5 bases sitting between them. Per germline, CDR1 MGHDK and CDR2 SYGVNS. CDR3 nucleotides: TGTGCCAGCAGTGCCTTGGATACGCAGTATTTT. Protein sequence: CASSALDTQYF.

This clone was detected a few times. This rearrangement joins TRBV6-6 to TRBJ2-7, with 9 nucleotides matching TRBD1. Looked up from germline, CDR1 is MNHNY and CDR2 is SVGAGI (reference sequence). V dropped 2 bases and J dropped 4; count of bases not matched to a gene: 9. The CDR3 is 16 residues long. The CDR3 loop reads CASSYPTGGVSYEQYF. The CDR3 DNA sequence: TGTGCCAGCAGTTACCCCACAGGGGGCGTTTCGTACGAGCAGTACTTC.

This chain links TRBV28 with TRBJ2-3, with a weak D call TRBD2 (6 bases). The CDR3 has 14 residues. The V gene's germline CDR1 is MDHEN and CDR2 SYDVKM. V was pared by 8 bases and J by 9 bases, with 21 bases between. In DNA, the CDR3 is TGTGCCAGCGAATCCCCGGGTGACGGAGGGACGCAGTATTTT. This sequence encodes CASESPGDGGTQYF.

The rearrangement uses TRBV29-1 and TRBJ1-1; D uncertain. V was pared by 3 bases and J by 1 base, with 3 bases between. CDR3 size: 11 residues. In germline, CDR1 is SQVTM, CDR2 ANQGSEA. The CDR3 nucleotides are TGCAGCGTTGATCGGAACACTGAAGCTTTCTTT. Translated: CSVDRNTEAFF.

This clone was found a few times. The V call is TRBV7-9, the J call TRBJ1-4; unclear D gene. Germline CDR1 reads SEHNR; CDR2 reads FQNEAQ (reference sequence). V lost 0 bases, J lost 8 bases, and 4 bases lay in between. The CDR3 totals 12 residues. CDR3 sequence reads: CASSLAWEKLFF. In DNA, the CDR3 is TGTGCCAGCAGCTTAGCATGGGAAAAACTGTTTTTT.

This clone was recorded a few times. The chain combines TRBV5-1 with TRBJ2-6; 7 nucleotides align to TRBD1. Germline CDR1 SGHRS, CDR2 YFSETQ. The trim removed 0 bases at V and 0 bases at J, leaving 9 bases unmatched. This CDR3 has 19 residues. CDR3 sequence reads: CASSLARTGQASGANVLTF. DNA of the CDR3: TGCGCCAGCAGCTTGGCCAGGACCGGACAGGCCTCTGGGGCCAACGTCCTGACTTTC.

This clone was detected only a few times. The J gene is TRBJ2-5, the V gene TRBV7-9; 7 bases align to TRBD1. V was pared by 10 bases and J by 5 bases, with 10 bases of the junction left unmatched. The CDR3 covers 13 residues. Germline V lookup: CDR1 SEHNR, CDR2 FQNEAQ (reference sequence). CDR3 protein: CANSPPGGETQYF. For the CDR3, the DNA is TGTGCCAACTCACCCCCAGGGGGTGAGACCCAGTACTTC.

The rearrangement joins TRBV9 to TRBJ1-2; TRBD1 matches at 10 bases. In germline, CDR1 is SGDLS, CDR2 YYNGEE. Unmatched junction bases numbered 2, after V lost 0 bases and J lost 3 bases. The CDR3 covers 15 residues. The CDR3 loop is CASSVVGTGDYGYTF. CDR3 nucleotide sequence: TGTGCCAGCAGCGTAGTTGGGACAGGGGACTATGGCTACACCTTC.

In this sample, this clone turned up a few times. The same CDR3 can be traced to other DNA sequences in this sample. This chain connects TRBV5-1 to TRBJ1-1; no clear D. CDR3 length equals 13 residues. CDR1 is SGHRS and CDR2 is YFSETQ in the germline V gene. V was trimmed by 0 bases and J by 3 bases, leaving 6 bases between them. CDR3 nucleotides: TGCGCCAGCAGCTTGGCCGGGTACACTGAAGCTTTCTTT. It specifies CASSLAGYTEAFF.

Turning to this clone: The sample has other DNA sequences that encode this CDR3 too. The rearrangement links TRBV18 to TRBJ2-1; D remains ambiguous. CDR3 length: 13 amino acids. V dropped 0 bases and J dropped 7 bases, with 7 bases sitting between them. In germline, CDR1 is KGHSH, CDR2 LQKENI. CDR3 in DNA: TGTGCCAGCTCACCACCCTCCGGGAATGAGCAGTTCTTC. Encoded protein: CASSPPSGNEQFF.

The chain links TRBV27 to TRBJ2-1, with no clear D. The germline V gene has CDR1 MNHEY and CDR2 SMNVEV (reference sequence). This CDR3 has 14 residues. Trimming removed 6 bases from V and 8 bases from J, with 17 bases in between. CDR3 region: CASRRQAAAHEQFF. CDR3 bases: TGTGCCAGCAGAAGGCAAGCCGCAGCACATGAGCAGTTCTTC.

The table lists this clone with a few counts. The chain employs TRBV19 and TRBJ2-4, with D perhaps matching TRBD1 (5 bases). CDR1 and CDR2 (germline): LNHDA, SQIVND (reference sequence). This CDR3 has 17 residues. The V end was cut by 3 bases, the J end by 0 bases, with 15 bases between. CDR3 coding DNA: TGTGCCAGTAGTATGGACACGAACCCGGTAGCCAAAAACATTCAGTACTTC. Encoded protein: CASSMDTNPVAKNIQYF.

The V and J genes are TRBV6-5 and TRBJ2-1, with a possible D match to TRBD1 (6 bases). Germline assignment: CDR1 MNHEY and CDR2 SVGAGI. Trimming removed 4 bases from V and 10 bases from J, with 14 bases in between. The CDR3 loop spans 13 amino acids. CDR3 sequence reads: CASSWKGGNEQFF. In DNA, the CDR3 is TGTGCCAGCAGTTGGAAAGGGGGAAACGAGCAGTTCTTC.

J is TRBJ2-1 and V is TRBV5-1, with 13 bases identical to TRBD2. The CDR3 covers 15 residues. CDR1 is SGHRS and CDR2 is YFSETQ in the germline V gene. V lost 6 bases to trimming and J lost 9 bases; unmatched junction nucleotides: 9. The CDR3 nucleotides read TGCGCCAGCACCTTACTAGCGGGAGGGGAGAGTGAGCAGTTCTTC. Encoded protein: CASTLLAGGESEQFF.